This TCR beta chain originates from a study of cytomegalovirus exposure and HLA in healthy donors. The PCR was carried out with 60 Vbeta primers and 13 Jbeta primers. In the authors' methods: In a later analysis, 60 million to 90 million unique TCR beta chains included roughly 11 million shared by two or more donors. Clones were sequenced by immunoSEQ multiplex PCR, and TCRdb holds only the in-frame ones, with some missing. The DNA gave D and trimming, while V, J and clone size come from that table. Among roughly 150,000 clones listed, approximately 84% were seen once. The CDR3 has 16 amino acids. Source material: PBMCs. The chain uses TRBV12-2 and TRBJ1-2; no DNA check was done on the table's D call, TRBD1. TRBV12-2 is tagged as a pseudogene. The receptor was isolated from a woman aged 18-35 years in good health and CMV-seronegative. The CDR3 is CASRLATGQVYYGYTF. CDR3 DNA: TGTGCAAGTCGCTTAGCGACGGGACAGGTGTACTATGGCTACACCTTC.